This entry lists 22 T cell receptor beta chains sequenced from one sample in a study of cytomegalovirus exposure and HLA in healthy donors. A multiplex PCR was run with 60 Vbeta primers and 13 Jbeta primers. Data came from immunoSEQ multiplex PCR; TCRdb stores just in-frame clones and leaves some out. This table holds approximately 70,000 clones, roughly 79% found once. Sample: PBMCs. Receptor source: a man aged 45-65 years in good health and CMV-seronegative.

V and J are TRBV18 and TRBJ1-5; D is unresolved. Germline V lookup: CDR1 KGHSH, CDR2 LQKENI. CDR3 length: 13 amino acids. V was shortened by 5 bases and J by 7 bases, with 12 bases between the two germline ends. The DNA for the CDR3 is TGTGCCAGCTCAGAGACATCGGTCCAGCCCCAGCATTTT. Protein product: CASSETSVQPQHF.

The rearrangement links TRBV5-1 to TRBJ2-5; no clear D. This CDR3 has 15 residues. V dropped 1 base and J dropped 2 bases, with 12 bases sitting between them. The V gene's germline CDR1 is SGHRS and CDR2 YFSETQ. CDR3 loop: CASSLPRVTQETQYF. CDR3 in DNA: TGCGCCAGCAGCTTGCCACGTGTGACACAAGAGACCCAGTACTTC.

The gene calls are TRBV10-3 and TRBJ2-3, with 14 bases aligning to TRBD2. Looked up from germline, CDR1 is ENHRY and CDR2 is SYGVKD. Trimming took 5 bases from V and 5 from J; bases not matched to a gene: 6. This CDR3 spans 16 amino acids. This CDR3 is CAISLTSGGVLDTQYF. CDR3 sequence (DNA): TGTGCCATCAGTTTGACTAGCGGGGGGGTATTAGATACGCAGTATTTT.

DNA for the CDR3: TGCGCCAGCAGCTTGGATGCAGAATCTAATGAGCAGTTCTTC. This gives the protein CASSLDAESNEQFF. The chain joins TRBV5-1 to TRBJ2-1, with D hard to call. Trimming cost V 0 bases and J 7 bases, with 11 bases left between them. Germline-derived CDR1 and CDR2 are SGHRS and YFSETQ. CDR3 length equals 14 residues. Complete variable domain (other parts from reference TRBV5-1 and TRBJ2-1): KAGVTQTPRYLIKTRGQQVTLSCSPISGHRSVSWYQQTPGQGLQFLFEYFSETQRNKGNFPGRFSGRQFSNSRSEMNVSTLELGDSALYLCASSLDAESNEQFFGPGTRLTVL.

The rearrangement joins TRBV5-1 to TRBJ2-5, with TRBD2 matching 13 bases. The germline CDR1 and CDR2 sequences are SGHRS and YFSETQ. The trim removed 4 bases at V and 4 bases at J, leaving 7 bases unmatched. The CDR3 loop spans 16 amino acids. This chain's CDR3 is CASSQRGLAGRETQYF. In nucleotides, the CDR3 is TGCGCCAGCAGCCAAAGGGGACTAGCGGGGAGAGAGACCCAGTACTTC.

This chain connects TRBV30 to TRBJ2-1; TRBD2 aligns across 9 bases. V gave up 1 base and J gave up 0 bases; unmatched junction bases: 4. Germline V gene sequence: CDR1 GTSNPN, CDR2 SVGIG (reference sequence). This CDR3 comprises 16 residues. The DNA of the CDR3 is TGTGCCTGGAGTGGGCTAGCGGGAAACTCCTACAATGAGCAGTTCTTC. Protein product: CAWSGLAGNSYNEQFF.

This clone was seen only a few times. CDR3 region: CASSSYPTELNTEAFF. The CDR3, as DNA: TGTGCCAGCAGTTCCTACCCGACAGAGCTGAACACTGAAGCTTTCTTT. J is TRBJ1-1 and V is TRBV6-5, with D possibly matching TRBD1 (5 bases). The CDR3 consists of 16 residues. V was clipped by 4 bases and J by 0 bases, with 15 bases between them. Germline V CDR1 and CDR2: MNHEY, SVGAGI.

The CDR3 spells CASSVQGNGQPQHF. As DNA, the CDR3 is TGTGCCAGCAGTGTACAGGGAAATGGACAGCCCCAGCATTTT. V gene TRBV6-1 combines with J gene TRBJ1-5; weak D call: TRBD1 (6 bases). The germline CDR1 and CDR2 sequences are MNHNS and SASEGT. There are 14 residues in the CDR3. The V end was cut by 4 bases, the J end by 7 bases, with 14 bases between.

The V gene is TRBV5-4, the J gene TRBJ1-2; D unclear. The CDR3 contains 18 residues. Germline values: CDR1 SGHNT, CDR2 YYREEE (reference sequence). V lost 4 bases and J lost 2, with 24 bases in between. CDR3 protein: CASSDYNSFRPANYGYTF. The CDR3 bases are TGTGCCAGCAGCGACTATAACTCATTTCGGCCAGCCAACTATGGCTACACCTTC.

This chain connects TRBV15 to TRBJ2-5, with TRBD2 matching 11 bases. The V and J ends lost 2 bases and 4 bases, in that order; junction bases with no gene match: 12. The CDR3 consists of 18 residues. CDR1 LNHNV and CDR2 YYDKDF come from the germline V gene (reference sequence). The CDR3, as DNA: TGTGCCACCAGCAGATCCCGCCTTAGCGGGAGGGCCATAGAGACCCAGTACTTC. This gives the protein CATSRSRLSGRAIETQYF.

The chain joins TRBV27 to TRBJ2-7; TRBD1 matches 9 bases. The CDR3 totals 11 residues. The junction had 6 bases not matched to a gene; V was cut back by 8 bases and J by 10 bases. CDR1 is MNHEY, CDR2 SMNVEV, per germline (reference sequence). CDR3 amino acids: CASYRQGEQYF. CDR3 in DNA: TGTGCCAGCTACCGACAGGGGGAACAGTACTTC.

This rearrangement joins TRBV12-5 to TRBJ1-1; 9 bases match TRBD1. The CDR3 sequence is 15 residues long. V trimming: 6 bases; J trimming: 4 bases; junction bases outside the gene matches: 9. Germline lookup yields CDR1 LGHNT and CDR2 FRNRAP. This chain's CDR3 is CASGPGQGWTTEAFF. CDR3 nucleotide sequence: TGTGCTAGTGGCCCCGGACAGGGGTGGACCACTGAAGCTTTCTTT. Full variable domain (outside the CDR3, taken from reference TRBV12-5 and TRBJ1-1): DARVTQTPRHKVTEMGQEVTMRCQPILGHNTVFWYRQTMMQGLELLAYFRNRAPLDDSGMPKDRFSAEMPDATLATLKIQPSEPRDSAVYFCASGPGQGWTTEAFFGQGTRLTVV.

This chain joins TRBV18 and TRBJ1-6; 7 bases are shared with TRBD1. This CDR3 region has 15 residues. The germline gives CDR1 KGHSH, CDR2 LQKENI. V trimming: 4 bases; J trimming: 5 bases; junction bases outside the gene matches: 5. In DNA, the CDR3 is TGTGCCAGCTCACGACAGGGAAATAATAATTCACCCCTCCACTTT. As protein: CASSRQGNNNSPLHF.

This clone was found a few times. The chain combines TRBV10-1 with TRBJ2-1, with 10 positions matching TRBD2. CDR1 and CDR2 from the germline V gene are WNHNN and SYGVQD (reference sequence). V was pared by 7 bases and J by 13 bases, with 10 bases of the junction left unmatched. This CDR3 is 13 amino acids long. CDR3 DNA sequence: TGCGCCAGCAATGAAGTACTAGCGGGGCACCAGTTCTTC. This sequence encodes CASNEVLAGHQFF.

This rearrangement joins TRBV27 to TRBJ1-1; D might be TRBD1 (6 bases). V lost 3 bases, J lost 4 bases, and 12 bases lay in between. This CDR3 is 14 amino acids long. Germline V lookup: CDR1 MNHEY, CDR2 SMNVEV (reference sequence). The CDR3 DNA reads TGTGCCAGCAGTTTTAACACAGGGATCACTGAAGCTTTCTTT. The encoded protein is CASSFNTGITEAFF.

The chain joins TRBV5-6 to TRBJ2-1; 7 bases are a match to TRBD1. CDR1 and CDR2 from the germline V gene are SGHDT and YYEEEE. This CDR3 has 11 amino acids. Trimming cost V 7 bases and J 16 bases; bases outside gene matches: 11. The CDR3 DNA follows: TGTGCCAGCGGGGGAAGAGACAGGGAATTCTTC. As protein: CASGGRDREFF.

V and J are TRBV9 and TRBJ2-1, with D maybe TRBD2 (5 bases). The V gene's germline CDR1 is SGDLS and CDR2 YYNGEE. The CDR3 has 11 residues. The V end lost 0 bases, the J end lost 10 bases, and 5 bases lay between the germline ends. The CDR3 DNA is TGTGCCAGCAGCGTAGGAGGGGAGCAGTTCTTC. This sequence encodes CASSVGGEQFF.

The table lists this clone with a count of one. CDR3 residues: CASSSGQGVYEKLFF. The CDR3 DNA sequence: TGTGCCAGCAGTTCCGGACAGGGTGTGTATGAAAAACTGTTTTTT. This chain uses TRBV6-1 with TRBJ1-4, with 8 positions matching TRBD1. The V segment lost 5 bases and the J segment 6 bases; nucleotides outside the gene matches: 8. Per germline, CDR1 MNHNS and CDR2 SASEGT. The CDR3 is 15 amino acids.

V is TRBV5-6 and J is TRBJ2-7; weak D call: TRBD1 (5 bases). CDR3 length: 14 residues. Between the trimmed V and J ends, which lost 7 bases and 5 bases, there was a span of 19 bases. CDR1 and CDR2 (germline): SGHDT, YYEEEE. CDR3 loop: CASGLGQGLDEQYF. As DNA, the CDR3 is TGTGCCAGCGGTCTGGGGCAGGGCCTGGACGAGCAGTACTTC. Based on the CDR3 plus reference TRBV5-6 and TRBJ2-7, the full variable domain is DAGVTQSPTHLIKTRGQQVTLRCSPKSGHDTVSWYQQALGQGPQFIFQYYEEEERQRGNFPDRFSGHQFPNYSSELNVNALLLGDSALYLCASGLGQGLDEQYFGPGTRLTVT.

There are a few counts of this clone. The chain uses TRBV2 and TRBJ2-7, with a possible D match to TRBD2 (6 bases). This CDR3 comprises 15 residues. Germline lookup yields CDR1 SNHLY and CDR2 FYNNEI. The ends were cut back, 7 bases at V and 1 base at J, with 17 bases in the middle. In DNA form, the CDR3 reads TGTGCCAGCAAGTACCGGGACTCCCGGTCCTACGAGCAGTACTTC. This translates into CASKYRDSRSYEQYF. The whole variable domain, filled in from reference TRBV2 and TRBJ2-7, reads EPEVTQTPSHQVTQMGQEVILRCVPISNHLYFYWYRQILGQKVEFLVSFYNNEISEKSEIFDDQFSVERPDGSNFTLKIRSTKLEDSAMYFCASKYRDSRSYEQYFGPGTRLTVT.

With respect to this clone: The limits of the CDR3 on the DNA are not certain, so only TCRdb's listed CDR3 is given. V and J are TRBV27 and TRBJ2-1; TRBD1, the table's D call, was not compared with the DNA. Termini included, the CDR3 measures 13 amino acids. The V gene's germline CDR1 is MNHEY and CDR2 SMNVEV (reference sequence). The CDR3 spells CASSLYWGRGTFF.

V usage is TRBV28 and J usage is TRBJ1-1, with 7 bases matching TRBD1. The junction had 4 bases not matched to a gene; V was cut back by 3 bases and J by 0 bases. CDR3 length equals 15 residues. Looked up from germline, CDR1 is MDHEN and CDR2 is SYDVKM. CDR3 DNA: TGTGCCAGCAGTTTTGGGACAGACCTGAACACTGAAGCTTTCTTT. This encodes CASSFGTDLNTEAFF.